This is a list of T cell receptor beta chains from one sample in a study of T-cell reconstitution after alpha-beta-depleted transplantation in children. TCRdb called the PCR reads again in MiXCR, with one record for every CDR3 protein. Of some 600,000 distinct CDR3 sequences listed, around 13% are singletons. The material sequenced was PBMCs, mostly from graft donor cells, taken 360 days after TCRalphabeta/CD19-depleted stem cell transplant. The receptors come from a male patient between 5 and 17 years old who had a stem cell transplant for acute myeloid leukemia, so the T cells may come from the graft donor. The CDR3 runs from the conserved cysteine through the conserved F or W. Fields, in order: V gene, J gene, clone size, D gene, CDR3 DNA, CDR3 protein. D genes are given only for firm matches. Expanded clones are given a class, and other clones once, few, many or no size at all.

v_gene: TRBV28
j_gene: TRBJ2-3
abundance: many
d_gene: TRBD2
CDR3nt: TGTGCCAGCAGTACCTGGACTAGAACCAATTATACGCAGTATTTT
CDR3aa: CASSTWTRTNYTQYF

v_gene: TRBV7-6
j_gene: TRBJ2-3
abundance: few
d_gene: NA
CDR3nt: TGTGCCAGCAGCTTAGATGGCCCCCCGGGAGATACGCAGTATTTT
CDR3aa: CASSLDGPPGDTQYF

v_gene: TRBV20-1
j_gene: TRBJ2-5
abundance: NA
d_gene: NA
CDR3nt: TGCAGTGCTATGAGCGAGACCCAGTACTTC
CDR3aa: CSAMSETQYF

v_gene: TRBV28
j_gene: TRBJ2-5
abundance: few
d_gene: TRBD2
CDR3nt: TGTGCCAGCAGTTTTTGGTCTTGGGCTAGCGGGAGGACCCAGTACTTC
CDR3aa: CASSFWSWASGRTQYF

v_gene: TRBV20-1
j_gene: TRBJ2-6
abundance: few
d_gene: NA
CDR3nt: TGCAGTGCTAGTGTACCTTCCCGGGTCAACGTCCTGACTTTC
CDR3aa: CSASVPSRVNVLTF

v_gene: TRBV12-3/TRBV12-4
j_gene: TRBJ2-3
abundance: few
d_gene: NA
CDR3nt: TGTGCCAGCATCCTGGGGGGCGGACCCACAGATACGCAGTATTTT
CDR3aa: CASILGGGPTDTQYF

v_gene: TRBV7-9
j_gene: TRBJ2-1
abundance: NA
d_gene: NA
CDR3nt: TGTGCCAGCAGCTTAGGGTCTCCAGGAGGGCTCGCTAATGAGCAGTTCTTC
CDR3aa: CASSLGSPGGLANEQFF

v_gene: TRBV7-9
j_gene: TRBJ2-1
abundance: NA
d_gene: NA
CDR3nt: TGTGCCAGCAGCTCCGAGAGGTCTTTTTCAACCTACAATGAGCAGTTCTTC
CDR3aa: CASSSERSFSTYNEQFF

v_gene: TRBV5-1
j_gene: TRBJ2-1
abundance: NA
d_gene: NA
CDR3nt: TGCGCCAGCAGCCACCGAGGTCTGAGCCCCGGGCACAATGAGCAGTTCTTC
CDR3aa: CASSHRGLSPGHNEQFF

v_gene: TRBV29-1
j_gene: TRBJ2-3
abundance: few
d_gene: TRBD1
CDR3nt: TGCAGCGTTGGTCGGGGACAGCAATACACAGATACGCAGTATTTT
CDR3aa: CSVGRGQQYTDTQYF

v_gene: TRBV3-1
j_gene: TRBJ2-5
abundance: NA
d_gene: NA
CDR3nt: TGTGCCAGCAGCCAAGATGGTCCAGGGGTCGGGACCCAGTACTTC
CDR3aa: CASSQDGPGVGTQYF

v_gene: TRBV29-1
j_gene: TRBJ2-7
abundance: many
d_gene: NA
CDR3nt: TGCAGCGTTGCCGGACAGTACTACGAGCAGTACTTC
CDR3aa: CSVAGQYYEQYF

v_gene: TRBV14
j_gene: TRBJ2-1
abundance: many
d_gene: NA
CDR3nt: TGTGCCAGCAGCCCCCTAGGGTACAATGAGCAGTTCTTC
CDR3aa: CASSPLGYNEQFF

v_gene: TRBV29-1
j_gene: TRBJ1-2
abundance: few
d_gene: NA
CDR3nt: TGCAGCGTTGAAGATCTTCGGGGGAACTATGGCTACACCTTC
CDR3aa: CSVEDLRGNYGYTF

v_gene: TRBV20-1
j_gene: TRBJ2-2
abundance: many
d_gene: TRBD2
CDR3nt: TGCAGTGCTAGAGGGCTAGCGGGAGTTACCGGGGAGCTGTTTTTT
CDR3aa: CSARGLAGVTGELFF

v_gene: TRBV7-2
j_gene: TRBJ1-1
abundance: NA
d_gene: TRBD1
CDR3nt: TGTGCCAGCAGCTTAGCGGGACAGGGGGCGCGAAAGGGGACTGAAGCTTTCTTT
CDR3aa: CASSLAGQGARKGTEAFF

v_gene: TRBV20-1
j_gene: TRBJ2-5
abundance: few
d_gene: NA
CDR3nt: TGCAGTGCTAGATGGTGGCAAGAGACCCAGTACTTC
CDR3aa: CSARWWQETQYF

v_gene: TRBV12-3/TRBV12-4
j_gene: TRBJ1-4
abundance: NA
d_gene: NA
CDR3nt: TGTGCCAGCAGGATTAATGAAAAACTGTTTTTT
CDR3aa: CASRINEKLFF

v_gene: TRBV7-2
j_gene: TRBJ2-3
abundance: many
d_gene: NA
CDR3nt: TGTGCCAGCAGCTTCGGGACCCCGGGCACAGATACGCAGTATTTT
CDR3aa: CASSFGTPGTDTQYF

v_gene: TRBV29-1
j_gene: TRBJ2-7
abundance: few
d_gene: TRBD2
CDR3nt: TGCAGCGTTGAAGATGTTTTAAGGGGGGGGACTAGCGGGAAGGGCGAGCAGTACTTC
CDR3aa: CSVEDVLRGGTSGKGEQYF

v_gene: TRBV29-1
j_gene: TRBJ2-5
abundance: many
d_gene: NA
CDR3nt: TGCAGCGTTGAAGATCCCCCGGGACCGATCCAAGAGACCCAGTACTTC
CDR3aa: CSVEDPPGPIQETQYF

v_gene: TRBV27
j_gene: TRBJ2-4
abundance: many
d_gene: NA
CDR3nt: TGTGGTGGGGGGGCCCTAGCCAAAAACATTCAGTACTTC
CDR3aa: CGGGALAKNIQYF

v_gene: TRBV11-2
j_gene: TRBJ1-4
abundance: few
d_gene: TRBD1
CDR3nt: TGTGCCAGCAGCTTAGAAAAGATGGGACAGTTTAATGAAAAACTGTTTTTT
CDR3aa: CASSLEKMGQFNEKLFF

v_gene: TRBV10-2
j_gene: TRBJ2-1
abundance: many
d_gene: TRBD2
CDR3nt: TGCGCCAGCACCATAACTAGCGGGAGCAAGTATGAGCAGTTCTTC
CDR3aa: CASTITSGSKYEQFF

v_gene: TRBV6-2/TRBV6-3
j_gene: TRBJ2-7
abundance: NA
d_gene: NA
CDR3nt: TGTGCCAGCAGTTACGTGGGGACCTCCTACGAGCAGTACTTC
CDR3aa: CASSYVGTSYEQYF

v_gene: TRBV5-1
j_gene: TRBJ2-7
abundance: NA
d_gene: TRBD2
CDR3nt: TGCGCCAGCAGCTTCGGACTAGTCTTCTACGAGCAGTACTTC
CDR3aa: CASSFGLVFYEQYF

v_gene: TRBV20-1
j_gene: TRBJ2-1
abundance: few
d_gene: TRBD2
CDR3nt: TGCAGTCCCTCCCCCCGACTAGCTGCCCTCTACAATGAGCAGTTCTTC
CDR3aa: CSPSPRLAALYNEQFF